These T cell receptor beta chains were read from a single sample in a study of molecular identifiers for immune sequencing clone quantification. TCRdb fed the PCR reads into MiXCR, producing one record per CDR3 protein. The sample has nearly 650,000 distinct CDR3 sequences, around 25% seen once. The sequenced material came from naive CD8+ T cells from blood, with Jurkat cell RNA spiked in. These TCRs come from a human donor in good health. Some libraries in this study had Jurkat cell RNA spiked in. The CDR3 runs from the conserved cysteine through the conserved F or W. A D gene is named only where the DNA matches it firmly. The size entry is marked missing in some rows and otherwise reads once, few, many or a size class.

clone size | D gene | J gene | V gene | CDR3 protein | CDR3 DNA
few | TRBD2 | TRBJ2-1 | TRBV7-9 | CASSLLASTYNEQFF | TGTGCCAGCAGCCTACTAGCGTCCACCTACAATGAGCAGTTCTTC
- | - | TRBJ1-6 | TRBV27 | CASSFSSYNSPLHF | TGTGCCAGCAGCTTCAGCTCCTATAATTCACCCCTCCACTTT
many | TRBD1 | TRBJ1-5 | TRBV7-9 | CASSQGQGSQPQHF | TGTGCCAGCAGCCAGGGACAGGGTAGTCAGCCCCAGCATTTT
- | - | TRBJ2-3 | TRBV9 | CASSTGGRGTDTRYF | TGTGCCAGCAGCACCGGGGGGCGGGGGACAGATACGCGGTATTTT
- | TRBD2 | TRBJ2-7 | TRBV4-3 | CASSQVLAGAYEQYF | TGCGCCAGCAGCCAAGTACTAGCGGGAGCATACGAGCAGTACTTC
few | TRBD2 | TRBJ2-3 | TRBV7-9 | CASSSLAGGPPDTQYF | TGTGCCAGCAGCTCGCTAGCGGGAGGGCCCCCAGATACGCAGTATTTT
many | - | TRBJ2-3 | TRBV30 | CAWGRSGADTQYF | TGTGCCTGGGGGAGGAGTGGGGCAGATACGCAGTATTTT
once | - | TRBJ2-6 | TRBV7-9 | CASSTAGPGVSLSGANVLTF | TGTGCCAGCAGCACAGCGGGCCCGGGGGTTTCTCTCTCTGGGGCCAACGTCCTGACTTTC
- | TRBD1 | TRBJ2-3 | TRBV28 | CASSLGTGKADTQYF | TGTGCCAGCAGTTTAGGGACAGGGAAGGCAGATACGCAGTATTTT
few | TRBD1 | TRBJ2-2 | TRBV13 | CASSWSRDRVGNTGELFF | TGTGCCAGCAGCTGGAGCCGGGACAGGGTGGGGAACACCGGGGAGCTGTTTTTT
many | TRBD1 | TRBJ1-1 | TRBV5-4 | CASSEGQGLTEAFF | TGTGCCAGCAGCGAGGGACAGGGGCTCACTGAAGCTTTCTTT
- | TRBD1 | TRBJ2-7 | TRBV7-9 | CASSLGHTGDSYEQYF | TGTGCCAGCAGCTTAGGGCATACAGGGGACTCCTACGAGCAGTACTTC
few | - | TRBJ2-1 | TRBV6-4 | CASSVSGRSYNEQFF | TGTGCCAGCAGTGTGTCGGGGCGCTCCTACAATGAGCAGTTCTTC
- | TRBD1 | TRBJ2-7 | TRBV6-2/TRBV6-3 | CASSYRQGDRDEQYF | TGTGCCAGCAGTTACCGGCAGGGGGATCGAGACGAGCAGTACTTC
few | TRBD1 | TRBJ2-7 | TRBV7-9 | CASSHPRDSPQGYEQYF | TGTGCCAGCAGCCACCCTAGGGACAGTCCACAAGGGTACGAGCAGTACTTC
many | - | TRBJ2-5 | TRBV6-5 | CASSYGPQETQYF | TGTGCCAGCAGTTACGGACCCCAAGAGACCCAGTACTTC
- | TRBD1 | TRBJ1-3 | TRBV12-3/TRBV12-4 | CASSPGDRRSLQNTMYF | TGTGCCAGCAGTCCTGGGGACAGGCGTTCTCTGCAAAACACCATGTATTTT
- | TRBD1 | TRBJ1-5 | TRBV2 | CASKNRGGNQPQHF | TGTGCCAGCAAAAACAGGGGTGGGAATCAGCCCCAGCATTTT
- | TRBD1 | TRBJ1-1 | TRBV6-2/TRBV6-3 | CASTNAKWGQGRTEAFF | TGTGCCAGCACCAACGCGAAATGGGGACAGGGGAGAACTGAAGCTTTCTTT
many | - | TRBJ2-4 | TRBV4-3 | CASSQDQGGIAKNIQYF | TGCGCCAGCAGCCAAGATCAAGGCGGTATAGCCAAAAACATTCAGTACTTC
few | TRBD1 | TRBJ1-5 | TRBV6-2/TRBV6-3 | CASSPRDRGSVGNQPQHF | TGTGCCAGCAGTCCGCGGGACAGGGGGTCGGTCGGCAATCAGCCCCAGCATTTT
many | - | TRBJ1-5 | TRBV28 | CASSLLGQGTLSQPQHF | TGTGCCAGCAGTTTACTTGGGCAGGGTACTTTAAGTCAGCCCCAGCATTTT
- | TRBD2 | TRBJ2-3 | TRBV7-8 | CASRSGETDTPYF | TGTGCCAGCCGTAGCGGGGAAACAGATACGCCGTATTTT
few | - | TRBJ2-4 | TRBV6-5 | CASSYFLRDSKNIQYF | TGTGCCAGCAGTTACTTTCTTCGCGACAGCAAAAACATTCAGTACTTC
few | TRBD1 | TRBJ2-2 | TRBV6-2/TRBV6-3 | CASLPGQGGSGELFF | TGTGCCAGCCTTCCAGGACAGGGGGGCTCCGGGGAGCTGTTTTTT
few | - | TRBJ2-3 | TRBV6-2/TRBV6-3 | CASSWVRPAPVDTQYF | TGTGCCAGCAGTTGGGTGAGGCCCGCGCCGGTGGATACGCAGTATTTT
- | TRBD1 | TRBJ1-1 | TRBV20-1 | CSADPGGNMTPAAFF | TGCAGTGCTGACCCAGGGGGAAATATGACCCCTGCAGCTTTCTTT
- | - | TRBJ2-1 | TRBV7-9 | CASRPDVSYEQFF | TGTGCCAGCAGACCGGACGTCTCCTACGAGCAGTTCTTC
few | - | TRBJ1-2 | TRBV19 | CASIGWGLDYGYTF | TGTGCCAGTATCGGTTGGGGATTAGACTATGGCTACACCTTC
- | - | TRBJ2-1 | TRBV13 | CASSLGLELGSYNEQFF | TGTGCCAGCAGCTTAGGCCTGGAACTAGGCTCGTACAATGAGCAGTTCTTC
- | - | TRBJ2-7 | TRBV7-9 | CASSLVIGTTYEQYF | TGTGCCAGCAGCTTAGTAATAGGGACAACCTACGAGCAGTACTTC
- | TRBD1 | TRBJ1-5 | TRBV2 | CASSEIGQGGQPQHF | TGTGCCAGCAGTGAAATCGGACAGGGCGGACAGCCCCAGCATTTT
- | - | TRBJ2-7 | TRBV6-6 | CASSYGLGVSSYEQYF | TGTGCCAGCAGTTACGGCTTAGGGGTGAGCTCCTACGAGCAGTACTTC
- | - | TRBJ2-1 | TRBV12-5 | CASGLVNYNEQFF | TGTGCTAGTGGTTTGGTAAACTACAATGAGCAGTTCTTC
few | - | TRBJ2-3 | TRBV7-9 | CASSFSDRYTDTQYF | TGTGCCAGCAGCTTCTCGGACCGATACACGGATACGCAGTATTTT
- | - | TRBJ2-3 | TRBV12-3/TRBV12-4 | CASSSEPSTGTDTQYF | TGTGCCAGCAGTTCAGAGCCCAGTACGGGCACAGATACGCAGTATTTT
few | TRBD2 | TRBJ2-7 | TRBV19 | CASSMGGSPYEQYF | TGTGCCAGTAGTATGGGCGGGAGTCCCTACGAGCAGTACTTC
- | TRBD1 | TRBJ2-3 | TRBV20-1 | CSAYFRDRDLVPTQYF | TGCAGTGCCTATTTCCGGGACAGGGACCTGGTCCCTACGCAGTATTTT
many | - | TRBJ1-1 | TRBV5-1 | CASSLGVRGGTEAFF | TGCGCCAGCAGCTTGGGTGTGAGGGGAGGCACTGAAGCTTTCTTT
many | TRBD1 | TRBJ2-7 | TRBV7-9 | CASSLRSGTGFDEQYF | TGTGCCAGCAGCTTACGTTCCGGGACAGGGTTTGACGAGCAGTACTTC
few | - | TRBJ2-2 | TRBV9 | CASSAGGTGELFF | TGTGCCAGCAGCGCTGGGGGCACCGGGGAGCTGTTTTTT
few | - | TRBJ1-2 | TRBV20-1 | CSARRRKRGQINYGYTF | TGCAGTGCTAGAAGACGAAAGAGAGGACAGATTAACTATGGCTACACCTTC
many | TRBD1 | TRBJ1-1 | TRBV6-5 | CASSVQGEDTEAFF | TGTGCCAGCAGCGTCCAGGGGGAGGACACTGAAGCTTTCTTT
- | TRBD2 | TRBJ2-1 | TRBV30 | CAWDSGNEQFF | TGTGCCTGGGATAGCGGGAATGAGCAGTTCTTC
few | TRBD1 | TRBJ1-2 | TRBV29-1 | CSDRGATNYGYTF | TGCAGCGACAGGGGAGCAACTAACTATGGCTACACCTTC
many | TRBD2 | TRBJ2-5 | TRBV20-1 | CSATPGLTTGQETQYF | TGCAGTGCAACGCCGGGACTAACGACCGGCCAAGAGACCCAGTACTTC
many | - | TRBJ1-5 | TRBV5-5 | CASSHRTEDQPQHF | TGTGCCAGCAGCCATAGGACAGAGGATCAGCCCCAGCATTTT
many | TRBD1 | TRBJ2-3 | TRBV7-9 | CASRGQGADTQYF | TGTGCCAGCCGAGGACAGGGGGCAGATACGCAGTATTTT
- | - | TRBJ1-4 | TRBV4-3 | CARRQEAGARVF | TGCGCCCGCCGCCAAGAGGCGGGGGCCAGGGTTTTT
- | TRBD2 | TRBJ2-4 | TRBV19 | CASSIVAASGGSGNIQYF | TGTGCCAGTAGTATAGTTGCCGCTAGCGGGGGATCCGGAAACATTCAGTACTTC
- | TRBD1 | TRBJ2-3 | TRBV19 | CASSIGQGAPDTQYF | TGTGCCAGTAGTATAGGACAGGGGGCCCCAGATACGCAGTATTTT
- | - | TRBJ2-3 | TRBV20-1 | CSARDLKPAPDTQYF | TGCAGTGCTAGAGATCTCAAACCAGCTCCTGATACGCAGTATTTT